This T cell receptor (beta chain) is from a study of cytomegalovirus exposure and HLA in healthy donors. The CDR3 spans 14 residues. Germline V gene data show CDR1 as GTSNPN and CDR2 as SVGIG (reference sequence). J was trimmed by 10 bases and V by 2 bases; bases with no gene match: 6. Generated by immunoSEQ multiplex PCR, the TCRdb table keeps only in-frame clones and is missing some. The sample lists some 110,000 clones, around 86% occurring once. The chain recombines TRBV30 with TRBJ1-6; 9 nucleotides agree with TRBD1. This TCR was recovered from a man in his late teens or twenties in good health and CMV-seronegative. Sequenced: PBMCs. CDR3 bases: TGTGCCTGGAGTAATTGGGACAGGGTATCACCCCTCCACTTT. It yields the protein CAWSNWDRVSPLHF.